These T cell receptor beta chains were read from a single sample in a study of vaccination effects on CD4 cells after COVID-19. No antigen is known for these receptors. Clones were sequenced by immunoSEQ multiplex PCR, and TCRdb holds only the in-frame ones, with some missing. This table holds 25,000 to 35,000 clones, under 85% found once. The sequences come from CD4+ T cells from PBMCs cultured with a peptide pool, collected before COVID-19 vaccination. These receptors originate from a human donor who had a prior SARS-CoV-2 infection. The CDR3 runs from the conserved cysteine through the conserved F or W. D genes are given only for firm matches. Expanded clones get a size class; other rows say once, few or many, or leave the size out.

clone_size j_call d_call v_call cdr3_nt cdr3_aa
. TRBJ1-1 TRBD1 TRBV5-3 TGTGCCAGAAGCGGAACTACTCAGGGGGCTGGGGAGAACACTGAAGCTTTCTTT CARSGTTQGAGENTEAFF
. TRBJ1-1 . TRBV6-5 TGTGCCAGCAACCCCCTCGGGGGCAAGAACACTGAAGCTTTCTTT CASNPLGGKNTEAFF
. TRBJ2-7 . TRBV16 TGTGCCAGCAGCCAATCACCCGAGATGGAGTACTTC CASSQSPEMEYF
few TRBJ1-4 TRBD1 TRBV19 TGTGCCAGTATGAGGACAGGGCTGGATGAAAAACTGTTTTTT CASMRTGLDEKLFF
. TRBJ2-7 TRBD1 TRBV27 TGTGCCAGCAGTTCCGGGGACAGGTACGAGCAGTACTTC CASSSGDRYEQYF
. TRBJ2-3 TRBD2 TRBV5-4 TGTGCCAGCAGCCTAAAGACTAGCGGGGTGGCAGATACGCAGTATTTT CASSLKTSGVADTQYF
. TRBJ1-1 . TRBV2 TGTGCCTTGGGCGACCATACGAACACTGAAGCTTTCTTT CALGDHTNTEAFF
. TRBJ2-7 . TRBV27 TGTGCCAGCAGTTTATCTCTGGGAGGCGCCTACGAGCAGTACTTC CASSLSLGGAYEQYF
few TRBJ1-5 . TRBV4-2 TGTGCCAGCAGCCAAGATGGTACAGGGAATCAGCCCCAGCATTTT CASSQDGTGNQPQHF
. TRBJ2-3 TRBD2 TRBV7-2 TGTGCCAGCAGCCGCGGGCGGGAGGTCCTTGTGGATACGCAGTATTTT CASSRGREVLVDTQYF
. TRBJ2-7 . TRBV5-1 TGCGCCAGCAGCCCTGGGGGGACCTCAACCTACGAGCAGTACTTC CASSPGGTSTYEQYF
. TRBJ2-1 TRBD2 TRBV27 TGTGCCAGCGCCAGGTCGGGGGCGAGCGGGAGGGCTAACAATGAGCAGTTCTTC CASARSGASGRANNEQFF
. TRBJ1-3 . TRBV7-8 TGTGCCAGCAGTCCTCGACTCCCCTCTGGAAACACCATATATTTT CASSPRLPSGNTIYF
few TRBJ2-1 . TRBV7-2 TGTGCCAGCAGCATCGGGCCCCAAGAAAATGAGCAGTTCTTC CASSIGPQENEQFF
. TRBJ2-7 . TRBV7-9 TGTGCCAGCAGCCAGGAGTGGGATGGCGACGAGCAGTACTTC CASSQEWDGDEQYF
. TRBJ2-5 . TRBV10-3 TGTGCCATCAGTGAGTCCCTAGGGTACCAAGAGACCCAGTACTTC CAISESLGYQETQYF
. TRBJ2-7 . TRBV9 TGTGCCAGCAGCGTAGATCCAGGGGCCTACGAGCAGTACTTC CASSVDPGAYEQYF
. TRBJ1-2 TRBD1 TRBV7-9 TGTGCCAGCAGCTTAGACAGGGGTCTAAGGGGCTACACCTTC CASSLDRGLRGYTF
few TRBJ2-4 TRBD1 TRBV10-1 TGCGCCAAGGACAGGGTGAGAGGTTTCATAGCCAAAAACATTCAGTACTTC CAKDRVRGFIAKNIQYF
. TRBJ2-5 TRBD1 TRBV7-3 TGTGCCAGCAGCTCCGAACCGCGGACAGGCCAAGAGACCCAGTACTTC CASSSEPRTGQETQYF
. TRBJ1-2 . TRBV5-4 TGTGCCAGCAGCTTGGCGCAGGAGCACTATGGCTACACCTTC CASSLAQEHYGYTF
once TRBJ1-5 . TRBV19 TGTGCCAGTAGTATAATTGGGGAAAATAGGCGAGAATCCCAGCATTTT CASSIIGENRRESQHF
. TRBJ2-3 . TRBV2 TGTGCCAGCACGGGGCGTTCTAGCACAGATACGCAGTATTTT CASTGRSSTDTQYF
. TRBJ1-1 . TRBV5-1 TGCGCCAGCAGCTTGTCGCCAGGGGACTTGAACACTGAAGCTTTCTTT CASSLSPGDLNTEAFF
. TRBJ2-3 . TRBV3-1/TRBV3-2 TGTGCCAGCAGCCAAGATTCACTAGCTGGTTGGGTAGATACGCAGTATTTT CASSQDSLAGWVDTQYF
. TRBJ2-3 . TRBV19 TGTGCCAGTAGGGCGGTTGACCCGCGGGATACGCAGTATTTT CASRAVDPRDTQYF
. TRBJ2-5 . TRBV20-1 TGCAGTGCTAGTCAAGGGGGTACGGAGACCCAGTACTTC CSASQGGTETQYF
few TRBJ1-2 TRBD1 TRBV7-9 TGTGCCAGCAGCTTAGGCCGTCCTTCGAGACAGGGGTTGGATGGCTACACCTTC CASSLGRPSRQGLDGYTF
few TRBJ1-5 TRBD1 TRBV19 TGTGCCAGTAGTAGACAGGGGATGACTAGCAATCAGCCCCAGCATTTT CASSRQGMTSNQPQHF
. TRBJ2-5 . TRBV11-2 TGTGCCAGCAGCTTAGAGGTGGGCTGGGGGACCCAGTACTTC CASSLEVGWGTQYF
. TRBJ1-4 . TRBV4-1 TGCGCCAGCAGCCAAGATACAAGGCCAACATGGGAGAAACTGTTTTTT CASSQDTRPTWEKLFF
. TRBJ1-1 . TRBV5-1 TGCGCCAGCAGCTTGGAGAGGGTAGGAACTGAAGCTTTCTTT CASSLERVGTEAFF
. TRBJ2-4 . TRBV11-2 TGTGCCAGCAGCTTATTAGGGGGAATGGACATTCGGTACTTC CASSLLGGMDIRYF
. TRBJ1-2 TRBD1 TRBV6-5 TGTGCCAGCAGTTACCTATCGACAGGGTATGAAGGCTACACCTTC CASSYLSTGYEGYTF
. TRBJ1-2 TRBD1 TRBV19 TGTGCCAGTAGTACACGGACAGGGGTTGGGTATGGCTACACCTTC CASSTRTGVGYGYTF
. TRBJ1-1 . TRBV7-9 TGTGCCAGCAGTTTCACCGACGGGGGGCGGAACACTGAAGCTTTCTTT CASSFTDGGRNTEAFF
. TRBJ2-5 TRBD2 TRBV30 TGTGCCTGGAGTGCCACTGGACTAGCCGACGTCTGGGCGGAGACCCAGTACTTC CAWSATGLADVWAETQYF
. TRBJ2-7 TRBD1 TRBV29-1 TGCAGCGCCCGCTTGGACAGGGGCCTAGGCGAGCAGTACTTC CSARLDRGLGEQYF
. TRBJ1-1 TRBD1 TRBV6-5 TGTGCCAGCAGTCTCGAGGGGGCGATCGGGGCTGAAGCTTTCTTT CASSLEGAIGAEAFF
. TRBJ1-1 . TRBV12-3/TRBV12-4 TGTGCCAGCAGCGCGAGACCGAACACTGAAGCTTTCTTT CASSARPNTEAFF
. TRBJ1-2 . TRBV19 TGTGCCAGTAGTATAATCGTCTCCGGTGCCCCCTCCTATGGCTACACCTTC CASSIIVSGAPSYGYTF
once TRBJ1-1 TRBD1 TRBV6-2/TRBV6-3 TGTGCCAGCAGTTCCGGCGGGACAGGGTACGGAAACACTGAAGCTTTCTTT CASSSGGTGYGNTEAFF
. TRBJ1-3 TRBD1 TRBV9 TGTGCCAGCAGCGGAACAGGGGGCCGAGGAAACACCATATATTTT CASSGTGGRGNTIYF
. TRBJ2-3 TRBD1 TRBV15 TGTGCCACCACAAGGGGGACAGGGATGGACACAGATACGCAGTATTTT CATTRGTGMDTDTQYF
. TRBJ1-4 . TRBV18 TGTGCCAGCTCACCACAGGGGTTTAATGAAAAACTGTTTTTT CASSPQGFNEKLFF
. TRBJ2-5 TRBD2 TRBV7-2 TGTGCCAGCAGCTTATCCAGCGGGAGCTTCGGGGAGACCCAGTACTTC CASSLSSGSFGETQYF
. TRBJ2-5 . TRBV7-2 TGTGCCAGCAGCTTAGTCCTAGCAGGAGGACCCCTCCAAGAGACCCAGTACTTC CASSLVLAGGPLQETQYF
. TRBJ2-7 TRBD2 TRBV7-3 TGTGCCAGCAGCCGCAACGGCGGGGGGGCGGACGAGCAGTACTTC CASSRNGGGADEQYF
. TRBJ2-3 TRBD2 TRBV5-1 TGCGCCAGCAGCCCCCTGGGGGGGTGGACAGATACGCAGTATTTT CASSPLGGWTDTQYF
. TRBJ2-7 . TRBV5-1 TGCGCCAGCAGCATTACGGCGGGGGCCGCGGGCGAGCAGTACTTC CASSITAGAAGEQYF
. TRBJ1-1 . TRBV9 TGTGCCAGCAGCGTAGTGGGGGGAAACACTGAAGCTTTCTTT CASSVVGGNTEAFF